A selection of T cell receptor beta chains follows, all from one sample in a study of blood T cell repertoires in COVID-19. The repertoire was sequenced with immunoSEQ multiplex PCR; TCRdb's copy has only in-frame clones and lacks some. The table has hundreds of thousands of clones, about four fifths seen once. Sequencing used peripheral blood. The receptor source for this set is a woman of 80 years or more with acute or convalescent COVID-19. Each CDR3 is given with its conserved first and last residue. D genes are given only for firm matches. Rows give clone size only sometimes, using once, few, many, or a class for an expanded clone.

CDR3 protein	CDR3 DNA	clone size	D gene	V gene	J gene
CASRLAFPTDTQYF	TGCGCCAGCAGACTAGCGTTCCCCACAGATACGCAGTATTTT	-	TRBD2	TRBV5-1	TRBJ2-3
CASSLAPGLQRGYTF	TGCGCCAGCAGCTTGGCCCCGGGGTTGCAACGTGGCTACACCTTC	-	-	TRBV5-1	TRBJ1-2
CASSSGQGNTEAFF	TGTGCCAGCAGCTCGGGACAAGGGAACACTGAAGCTTTCTTT	-	-	TRBV28	TRBJ1-1
CASSSGQAGANVLTF	TGTGCCAGCAGCTCTGGACAGGCTGGGGCCAACGTCCTGACTTTC	-	TRBD1	TRBV7-2	TRBJ2-6
CASGLGQGGTEAFF	TGTGCCAGCGGATTAGGACAGGGGGGAACTGAAGCTTTCTTT	-	TRBD1	TRBV28	TRBJ1-1
CASTSRRAGEKLFF	TGTGCCAGTACCTCAAGGCGGGCAGGCGAAAAACTGTTTTTT	-	-	TRBV19	TRBJ1-4
CAWTVLSGNTIYF	TGTGCCTGGACGGTGCTATCCGGAAACACCATATATTTT	-	-	TRBV30	TRBJ1-3
CATIVRIERRNEKLFF	TGTGCCACCATTGTCAGGATCGAACGACGTAATGAAAAACTGTTTTTT	once	-	TRBV24-1	TRBJ1-4
CASSDGGQGRVAFF	TGTGCCAGCAGTGACGGGGGACAGGGGCGTGTAGCTTTCTTT	-	TRBD1	TRBV6-4	TRBJ1-1
CASNFREGSPNSPLHF	TGTGCCAGCAACTTCAGGGAGGGGTCCCCTAATTCACCCCTCCACTTT	-	-	TRBV21-1	TRBJ1-6
CASSLTGNSSPLHF	TGTGCCAGCAGCTTGACAGGGAACAGCTCACCCCTCCACTTT	-	TRBD1	TRBV28	TRBJ1-6
CASSIQGSTEAFF	TGTGCCAGTAGTATACAGGGTTCGACTGAAGCTTTCTTT	-	-	TRBV19	TRBJ1-1
CASSIRPEDGYTF	TGTGCCAGTAGTATACGGCCCGAGGATGGCTACACCTTC	-	-	TRBV19	TRBJ1-2
CATSDLGGLGTEAFF	TGTGCCACCAGTGATTTAGGAGGTCTTGGCACTGAAGCTTTCTTT	-	-	TRBV24-1	TRBJ1-1
CATSRGQNYGYTF	TGTGCCACCAGCAGGGGACAGAACTATGGCTACACCTTC	-	TRBD1	TRBV15	TRBJ1-2
CASSERRTSGARADTQYF	TGTGCCAGCAGTGAAAGGAGAACTAGCGGGGCTCGGGCAGATACGCAGTATTTT	few	TRBD2	TRBV2	TRBJ2-3
CASSSTGLGGFEQYF	TGTGCCAGCAGTTCTACAGGGTTAGGGGGTTTCGAGCAGTACTTC	once	-	TRBV27	TRBJ2-7
CASTRTSGGFTYEQYF	TGTGCCAGCACCCGGACTAGCGGGGGCTTCACCTACGAGCAGTACTTC	-	TRBD2	TRBV28	TRBJ2-7
CASSNLRGAGSSYEQYF	TGTGCCAGCAGTAACCTCCGGGGAGCGGGGAGCTCCTACGAGCAGTACTTC	few	TRBD2	TRBV2	TRBJ2-7
CASSQGRGTGNTIYF	TGTGCCAGCAGCCAAGGCAGGGGGACTGGAAACACCATATATTTT	once	TRBD1	TRBV3-1/TRBV3-2	TRBJ1-3
CASSVGQEFPYGYTF	TGTGCCAGCAGCGTAGGACAGGAGTTTCCCTATGGCTACACCTTC	-	-	TRBV9	TRBJ1-2
CASSHGTDYGYTF	TGTGCCAGCAGTCACGGGACAGACTATGGCTACACCTTC	few	TRBD1	TRBV12-3/TRBV12-4	TRBJ1-2
CASSPSIMGPTDTQYF	TGTGCCAGTAGTCCTTCCATTATGGGCCCGACAGATACGCAGTATTTT	-	-	TRBV19	TRBJ2-3
CASSADRYYNEQFF	TGTGCCAGCAGCGCGGACAGGTACTACAATGAGCAGTTCTTC	few	TRBD1	TRBV9	TRBJ2-1
CASSPDRDHEAFF	TGTGCCAGTAGCCCCGACAGGGACCATGAAGCTTTCTTT	-	TRBD1	TRBV19	TRBJ1-1
CASSEASGRLEKLFF	TGTGCCAGCAGTGAAGCGTCAGGGAGGTTGGAAAAACTGTTTTTT	-	-	TRBV6-1	TRBJ1-4
CASSHIVSSYNSPLHF	TGTGCCAGCAGCCACATAGTAAGCTCCTATAATTCACCCCTCCACTTT	once	-	TRBV3-1/TRBV3-2	TRBJ1-6
CASGGTGISNQPQHF	TGTGCCAGCGGTGGGACAGGCATTAGCAATCAGCCCCAGCATTTT	-	TRBD1	TRBV28	TRBJ1-5
CASSLAMTGMNTEAFF	TGCGCCAGCAGCTTAGCAATGACAGGTATGAACACTGAAGCTTTCTTT	-	-	TRBV5-1	TRBJ1-1
CASSPEGGAVNTEAFF	TGTGCCAGCAGCCCTGAGGGGGGGGCCGTGAACACTGAAGCTTTCTTT	-	-	TRBV7-9	TRBJ1-1
CASSLDRALTNSPLHF	TGTGCCAGCAGCTTGGACAGAGCCCTCACTAATTCACCCCTCCACTTT	-	-	TRBV7-2	TRBJ1-6
CASTYLGAGGYTF	TGTGCCAGCACCTATTTAGGGGCGGGAGGCTACACCTTC	-	-	TRBV5-8	TRBJ1-2
CASSQGLVGGDLLEQYF	TGCGCCAGCAGCCAAGGGTTAGTAGGGGGCGATTTACTCGAGCAGTACTTC	-	TRBD1	TRBV4-1	TRBJ2-7
CASRAPWGHNTEAFF	TGTGCCAGCAGGGCACCTTGGGGACATAACACTGAAGCTTTCTTT	-	-	TRBV6-5	TRBJ1-1
CASSIGTSGTSTYNEQFF	TGTGCCAGTAGTATAGGGACTAGCGGGACTTCGACCTACAATGAGCAGTTCTTC	-	TRBD2	TRBV19	TRBJ2-1
CASSLDTGGRDTQYF	TGTGCCAGCAGCTTAGATACAGGGGGTCGGGATACGCAGTATTTT	-	TRBD1	TRBV7-3	TRBJ2-3
CASSLAGTNTGELFF	TGTGCCAGCAGCTTAGCGGGGACGAACACCGGGGAGCTGTTTTTT	-	TRBD2	TRBV2	TRBJ2-2